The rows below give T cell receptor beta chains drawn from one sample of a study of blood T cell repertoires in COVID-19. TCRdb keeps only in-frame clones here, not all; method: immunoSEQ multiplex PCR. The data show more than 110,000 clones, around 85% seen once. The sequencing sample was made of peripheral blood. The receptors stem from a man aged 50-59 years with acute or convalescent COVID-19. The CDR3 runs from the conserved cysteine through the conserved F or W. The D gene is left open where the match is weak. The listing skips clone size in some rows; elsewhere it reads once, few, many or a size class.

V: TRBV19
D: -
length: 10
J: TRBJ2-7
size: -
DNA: TGTGCCAGCGCAGGGAACGAGCAGTACTTC
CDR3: CASAGNEQYF

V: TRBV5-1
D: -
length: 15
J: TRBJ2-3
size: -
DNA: TGCGCCAGCAGCTGGGGGCCCAAGGGCACAGATACGCAGTATTTT
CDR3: CASSWGPKGTDTQYF

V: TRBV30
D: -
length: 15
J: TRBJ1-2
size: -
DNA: TGTGCCTGGAGTGTAGCATCAGGGTGGGGCTATGGCTACACCTTC
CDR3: CAWSVASGWGYGYTF

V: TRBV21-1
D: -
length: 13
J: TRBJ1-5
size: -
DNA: TGTGCCAGCAGCACTGGAGAGAATCAGCCCCAGCATTTT
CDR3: CASSTGENQPQHF

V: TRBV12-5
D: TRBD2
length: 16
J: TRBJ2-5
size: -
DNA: TGTGCTAGTGGCCTGACTAGCGGAAGTTTCCAAGAGACCCAGTACTTC
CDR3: CASGLTSGSFQETQYF

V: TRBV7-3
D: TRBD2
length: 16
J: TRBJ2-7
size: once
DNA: TGTGCCAGCAGCTCGACCGGGACTAGCGGGATCTACGAGCAGTACTTC
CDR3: CASSSTGTSGIYEQYF

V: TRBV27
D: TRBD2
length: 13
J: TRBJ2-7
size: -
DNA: TGTGCCAGCAGTATGGGACTAGTTAACGAGCAGTACTTC
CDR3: CASSMGLVNEQYF

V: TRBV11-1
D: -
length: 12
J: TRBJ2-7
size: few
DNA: TGTGCCAGCAGTTCCAGGGGTTACGAGCAGTACTTC
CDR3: CASSSRGYEQYF

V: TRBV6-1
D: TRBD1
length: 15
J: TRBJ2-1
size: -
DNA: TGTGCCAGCAGTGAAGGGACAGGGGGCTACAATGAGCAGTTCTTC
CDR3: CASSEGTGGYNEQFF

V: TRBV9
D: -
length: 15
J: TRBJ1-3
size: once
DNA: TGTGCCAGCAGCCTAGAAGAGGGCGAAGGAAACACCATATATTTT
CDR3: CASSLEEGEGNTIYF

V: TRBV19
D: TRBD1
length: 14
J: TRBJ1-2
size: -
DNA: TGTGCCAGTAGTGCCCGGGACAGGGTCTATGGCTACACCTTC
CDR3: CASSARDRVYGYTF

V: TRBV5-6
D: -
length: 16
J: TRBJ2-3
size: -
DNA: TGTGCCAGCAGCTTGGGTGGGGTTGGGGCCACAGATACGCAGTATTTT
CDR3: CASSLGGVGATDTQYF

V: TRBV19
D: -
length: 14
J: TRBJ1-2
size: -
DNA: TGTGCCAGTAGTCGGGGGGATTTTTACTATGGCTACACCTTC
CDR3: CASSRGDFYYGYTF

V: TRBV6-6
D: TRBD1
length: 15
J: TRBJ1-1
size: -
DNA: TGTGCCATCCGGACAGGAACCTTCATGAACACTGAAGCTTTCTTT
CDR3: CAIRTGTFMNTEAFF

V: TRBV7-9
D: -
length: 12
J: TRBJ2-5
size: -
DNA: TGTGCCAGCAGTCCGGACTGGGAGACCCAGTACTTC
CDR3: CASSPDWETQYF

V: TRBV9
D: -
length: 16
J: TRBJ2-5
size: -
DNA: TGTGCCAGCAGCGTAAACGAGGGCTTTAAACAAGAGACCCAGTACTTC
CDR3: CASSVNEGFKQETQYF

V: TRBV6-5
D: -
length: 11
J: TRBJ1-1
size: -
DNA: TGTGCCACCCGAGAGAACACTGAAGCTTTCTTT
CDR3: CATRENTEAFF

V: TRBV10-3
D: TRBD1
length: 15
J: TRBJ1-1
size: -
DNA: TGTGCCATCAGTGAAGGGGGCGGAGGAAACACTGAAGCTTTCTTT
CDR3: CAISEGGGGNTEAFF

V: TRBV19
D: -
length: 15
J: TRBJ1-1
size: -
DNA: TGTGCCAGTAGTATAGGTATCCGGGGGGGCACTGAAGCTTTCTTT
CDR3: CASSIGIRGGTEAFF

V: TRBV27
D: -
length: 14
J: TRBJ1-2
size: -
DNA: TGTGCCAGCAGTTTAGGCGGCGGCAACTATGGCTACACCTTC
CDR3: CASSLGGGNYGYTF

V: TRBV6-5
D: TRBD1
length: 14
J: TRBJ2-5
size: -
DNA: TGTGCCAGCAGTTATGGGGACAGGAAAGAGACCCAGTACTTC
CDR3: CASSYGDRKETQYF

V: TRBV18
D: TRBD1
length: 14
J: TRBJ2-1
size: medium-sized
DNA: TGTGCCAGCTCACTACCGGGACAGGGCTATGAGCAGTTCTTC
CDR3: CASSLPGQGYEQFF

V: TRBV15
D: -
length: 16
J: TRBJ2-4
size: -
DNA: TGTGCCACCAGCCCCCGCGGGAAGGCGGCCAAAAACATTCAGTACTTC
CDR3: CATSPRGKAAKNIQYF

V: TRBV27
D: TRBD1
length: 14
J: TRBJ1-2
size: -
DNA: TGTGCCAGCAGTTTCACAGGGGGTATAGGGGGCTACACCTTC
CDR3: CASSFTGGIGGYTF

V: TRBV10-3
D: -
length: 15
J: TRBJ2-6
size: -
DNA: TGTGCCATCAGTGAAAAGGGGCCCGGGGCCAACGTCCTGACTTTC
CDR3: CAISEKGPGANVLTF

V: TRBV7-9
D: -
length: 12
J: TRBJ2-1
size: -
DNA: TGTGCCAGCAGCCCCCAGGACAATGAGCAGTTCTTC
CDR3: CASSPQDNEQFF

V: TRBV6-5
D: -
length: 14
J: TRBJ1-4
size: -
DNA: TGTGCCAGCAGTCGGGGAGTTAGAAGGAGAAAAACTGTTTTT
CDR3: CASSRGVRRRKTVF

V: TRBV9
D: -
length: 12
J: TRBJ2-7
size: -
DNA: TGTGCCAGCAGCGTAGTCCGTTACGAGCAGTACTTC
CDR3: CASSVVRYEQYF

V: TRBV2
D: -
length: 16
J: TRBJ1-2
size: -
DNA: TGTGCCAGCAGCCCTTCCGGGAGAGCACCCCTCTATGGCTACACCTTC
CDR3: CASSPSGRAPLYGYTF

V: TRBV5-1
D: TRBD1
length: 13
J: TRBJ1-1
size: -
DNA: TGCGCCAGCACCCGGGACAGAGACACTGAAGCTTTCTTT
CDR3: CASTRDRDTEAFF

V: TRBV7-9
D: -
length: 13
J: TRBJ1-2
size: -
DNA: TGTGCCAGCAGCTTCACATCATCCTATGGCTACACCTTC
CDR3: CASSFTSSYGYTF

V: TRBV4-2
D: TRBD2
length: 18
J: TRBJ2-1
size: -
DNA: TGTGCCAGCAGCCAATTGGGACTAGCGGGAGTGAGAGACAATGAGCAGTTCTTC
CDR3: CASSQLGLAGVRDNEQFF

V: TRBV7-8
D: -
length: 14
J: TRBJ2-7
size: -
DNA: TGTGCCAGCAGCTTGGAGGGGAGTCACTACGAGCAGTACTTC
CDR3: CASSLEGSHYEQYF